This T cell receptor (beta chain) was identified in a study of tumor-infiltrating lymphocytes in oesophageal squamous cell carcinoma. TCRdb recomputed calls from the PCR reads with MiXCR, one row per CDR3 protein. The table includes over 14,000 distinct CDR3 sequences, around 47% detected once. Per the germline V gene, CDR1 is SGHTA and CDR2 is FQGNSA. There are 16 residues in the CDR3. With V trimmed by 5 bases and J by 4 bases, 7 bases remained unmatched. The clonotype originates from a male donor with esophageal squamous cell carcinoma. The chain recombines TRBV7-2 with TRBJ2-1; 11 bases match TRBD2. Sequencing was performed on blood. The DNA of the CDR3 is TGTGCCAGCAGCCCCGAACTAGCGGGAGTTTACAATGAGCAGTTCTTC. Amino acid sequence: CASSPELAGVYNEQFF.